A single sample is the source of the 22 T cell receptor beta chains below, sequenced in a study of T cells after posttransplantation cyclophosphamide. Profiling relied on immunoSEQ multiplex PCR, and the TCRdb table lists in-frame clones only, not all of them. The sample contains roughly 30,000 clones, over 85% of which appear only once. Sequencing was carried out using PBMCs. These receptors were collected from a woman aged 40-49 years with a blood cancer, CMV-positive, and with a related stem cell donor.

The rearrangement joins TRBV11-2 to TRBJ2-3; 8 bases match TRBD2. The CDR3 has 18 amino acids. The germline V gene encodes CDR1 SGHAT and CDR2 FQNNGV. V shed 0 bases and J 2 bases; nucleotides not matched to a gene: 10. CDR3 sequence (DNA): TGTGCCAGCAGCTTAGAAAGGAGATTCGGGGGGGCCACAGATACGCAGTATTTT. Translated, it gives CASSLERRFGGATDTQYF. Variable domain in full (rest from reference TRBV11-2 and TRBJ2-3): EAGVAQSPRYKIIEKRQSVAFWCNPISGHATLYWYQQILGQGPKLLIQFQNNGVVDDSQLPKDRFSAERLKGVDSTLKIQPAKLEDSAVYLCASSLERRFGGATDTQYFGPGTRLTVL.

This rearrangement joins TRBV6-5 to TRBJ2-7; 10 positions match TRBD1. The junction had 6 bases not matched to a gene; V was cut back by 5 bases and J by 2 bases. CDR1 is MNHEY and CDR2 is SVGAGI in the germline V gene. The CDR3 runs to 15 residues. The CDR3 loop is CASSGGQGFPYEQYF. The CDR3 bases are TGTGCCAGCAGTGGGGGACAGGGGTTTCCCTACGAGCAGTACTTC.

This chain uses TRBV4-2 with TRBJ2-6; 7 bases map to TRBD2. CDR1 and CDR2 from the germline V gene are LGHNA and YNFKEQ. Trimming at V came to 0 bases and at J to 0 bases, leaving 2 bases not matched to a gene. The length of the CDR3 is 17 residues. The CDR3 DNA is TGTGCCAGCAGCCAAGAACCGGGAGGCTCTGGGGCCAACGTCCTGACTTTC. It specifies CASSQEPGGSGANVLTF.

The rearrangement uses TRBV2 and TRBJ2-7; TRBD1 matches 10 bases. The CDR3 sequence is 14 residues long. Germline CDR1 and CDR2: SNHLY and FYNNEI. V dropped 7 bases and J dropped 0; count of bases not matched to a gene: 3. In DNA, the CDR3 is TGTGCCAGCAAGTGGACAGGGGGCTCCTACGAGCAGTACTTC. Amino acid sequence: CASKWTGGSYEQYF.

The chain joins TRBV29-1 to TRBJ1-2; D unresolved. V lost 3 bases and J 7 bases, leaving 6 bases between the germline ends. The CDR3 totals 10 residues. Per the germline V gene, CDR1 is SQVTM and CDR2 is ANQGSEA. Written as DNA, the CDR3 is TGCAGCGTTGATGAGTTTGGCTACACCTTC. As protein: CSVDEFGYTF.

The chain joins TRBV5-1 to TRBJ1-2, with 7 nucleotides matching TRBD1. With 1 base clipped from V and 0 bases from J, the junction kept 3 bases outside the gene matches. Germline-derived CDR1 and CDR2 are SGHRS and YFSETQ. This CDR3 contains 15 residues. CDR3 amino acids: CASSLRGPANYGYTF. CDR3 DNA: TGCGCCAGCAGCTTGAGGGGGCCAGCTAACTATGGCTACACCTTC.

DNA for the CDR3: TGTGCCAGCAGCTGGCAGGGGGCGGGACGGGAGCAGTACTTC. This sequence encodes CASSWQGAGREQYF. The chain uses TRBV5-4 and TRBJ2-7; TRBD1 aligns across 8 bases. This CDR3 contains 14 residues. V lost 3 bases and J lost 7; bases outside the gene matches: 9. Per the germline V gene, CDR1 is SGHNT and CDR2 is YYREEE (reference sequence).

This clone was counted between two and nine times. The chain links TRBV27 to TRBJ2-7; tentative D call: TRBD2 (5 bases). Germline assignment: CDR1 MNHEY and CDR2 SMNVEV (reference sequence). The CDR3 sequence is 19 residues long. Trimming left V 6 bases short and J 2 bases short, with 29 bases between. The CDR3 region is CASSPPKPGGKRFPYEQYF. DNA for the CDR3: TGTGCCAGCAGCCCCCCTAAGCCAGGAGGCAAAAGGTTCCCCTACGAGCAGTACTTC.

The chain couples TRBV6-6 to TRBJ1-1; D is possibly TRBD1 (6 bases). Germline assignment: CDR1 MNHNY and CDR2 SVGAGI (reference sequence). V was clipped by 6 bases and J by 6 bases, with 20 bases between them. The CDR3 loop spans 15 amino acids. The CDR3 DNA sequence: TGTGCCAGCAGGCCCGGGACACCCCGAAGGTCTGAAGCTTTCTTT. Protein product: CASRPGTPRRSEAFF.

This chain links TRBV6-5 with TRBJ1-4, with 10 bases lining up with TRBD1. CDR3 length equals 15 residues. The V gene's germline CDR1 is MNHEY and CDR2 SVGAGI. Trimming cost V 8 bases and J 8 bases; bases outside gene matches: 11. The CDR3 protein is CASRDRGSLVEKLFF. DNA of the CDR3: TGTGCCAGCCGGGACAGGGGTTCTCTAGTAGAAAAACTGTTTTTT.

The V and J genes are TRBV2 and TRBJ2-7; D possibly corresponds to TRBD2 (7 bases). V lost 4 bases to trimming and J lost 2 bases, with 9 bases between them. The germline gives CDR1 SNHLY, CDR2 FYNNEI. This CDR3 spans 13 amino acids. The CDR3 DNA sequence: TGTGCCAGCAGTGGGGAGGGGGCCTACGAGCAGTACTTC. Translation: CASSGEGAYEQYF.

The rearrangement links TRBV11-2 to TRBJ1-5, with D unclear. This CDR3 spans 14 amino acids. Trimming took 5 bases from V and 3 from J, leaving 11 bases between them. Germline V gene data show CDR1 as SGHAT and CDR2 as FQNNGV. This CDR3 reads CASSRSPLNQPQHF. The CDR3 DNA follows: TGTGCCAGCAGCCGTTCCCCCCTCAATCAGCCCCAGCATTTT.

This clone was recorded once. The chain links TRBV19 to TRBJ2-2; a weak D match, TRBD1 (5 bases). This CDR3 is 16 amino acids long. The germline V and J ends were trimmed by 5 bases and 6 bases, with 19 bases remaining between them. Germline V gene data show CDR1 as LNHDA and CDR2 as SQIVND (reference sequence). The CDR3 bases are TGTGCCAGTAGTCCCAAGACCCCCCAGGGTCCCGGGGAGCTGTTTTTT. It encodes CASSPKTPQGPGELFF.

This rearrangement joins TRBV4-1 to TRBJ1-1; the D gene is possibly TRBD1 (6 bases). CDR3 length: 15 residues. Germline CDR1 reads MGHRA; CDR2 reads YSYEKL. V was clipped by 0 bases and J by 3 bases, with 11 bases between them. CDR3 residues: CASSQDTGRDTEAFF. The CDR3 nucleotides read TGCGCCAGCAGCCAAGATACAGGGAGGGACACTGAAGCTTTCTTT.

The chain joins TRBV28 to TRBJ2-3; 9 positions agree with TRBD2. Germline CDR1 and CDR2: MDHEN and SYDVKM. V was pared by 1 base and J by 5 bases, with 4 bases of the junction left unmatched. The CDR3 has 15 residues. The CDR3 nucleotides are TGTGCCAGCAGTTTATTGGCGGGGGGGTTAGATACGCAGTATTTT. It specifies CASSLLAGGLDTQYF.

This chain joins TRBV14 and TRBJ1-1; D unclear. The CDR3 has 15 amino acids. CDR1 and CDR2 (germline): SGHDN, FVKESK. V lost 4 bases and J lost 0, with 12 bases in between. The CDR3 sequence: CASSRNAGMNTEAFF. Here the CDR3 DNA reads TGTGCCAGCAGCCGCAACGCGGGCATGAACACTGAAGCTTTCTTT.

The J gene is TRBJ1-1, the V gene TRBV19; no firm D call. There are 14 residues in the CDR3. The V end lost 0 bases, the J end lost 4 bases, and 9 bases lay between the germline ends. The germline CDR1 and CDR2 sequences are LNHDA and SQIVND (reference sequence). The CDR3 sequence is CASSIDSGSTEAFF. For the CDR3, the DNA is TGTGCCAGTAGTATAGACAGCGGCTCCACTGAAGCTTTCTTT.

V usage is TRBV10-3 and J usage is TRBJ1-6; 8 bases are shared with TRBD1. Unmatched junction bases numbered 5, after V lost 6 bases and J lost 7 bases. The CDR3 is 14 amino acids. The V gene's germline CDR1 is ENHRY and CDR2 SYGVKD. The CDR3 bases are TGTGCCATCAGCGGACAGGGAGGCAATTCACCCCTCCACTTT. Encoded protein: CAISGQGGNSPLHF.

This clone was counted between two and nine times. The V and J genes are TRBV28 and TRBJ1-6; the match to TRBD1 covers 8 bases. This CDR3 is 18 amino acids long. V lost 2 bases to trimming and J lost 8 bases; unmatched junction nucleotides: 14. Germline V gives CDR1 MDHEN, CDR2 SYDVKM. CDR3 amino acids: CASSLVALLTGEDSPLHF. In DNA, the CDR3 is TGTGCCAGCAGTTTAGTAGCCCTCCTGACAGGGGAGGATTCACCCCTCCACTTT.

This chain joins TRBV7-2 and TRBJ2-7, with 12 bases aligning to TRBD2. CDR1 and CDR2 from the germline V gene are SGHTA and FQGNSA. CDR3 length equals 15 residues. The ends lost 5 bases at V and 2 bases at J; junction bases unmatched: 4. CDR3 nucleotides: TGTGCCAGCAGCGCGGGACTAGCGGGTCCCTACGAGCAGTACTTC. Amino acids: CASSAGLAGPYEQYF.

The chain uses TRBV11-2 and TRBJ1-1; weak D call: TRBD1 (5 bases). Looked up from germline, CDR1 is SGHAT and CDR2 is FQNNGV. CDR3 length: 15 amino acids. Trimming took 3 bases from V and 2 from J, leaving 13 bases between them. The CDR3 DNA is TGTGCCAGCAGCTTGGGGGGTGGGAGAAACACTGAAGCTTTCTTT. It codes for CASSLGGGRNTEAFF.

This clone was seen a handful of times. This rearrangement joins TRBV12-5 to TRBJ1-1; 7 bases line up with TRBD1. Germline CDR1 is LGHNT and CDR2 is FRNRAP. V shed 2 bases and J 10 bases; nucleotides not matched to a gene: 4. CDR3 length: 12 amino acids. The CDR3 DNA reads TGTGCTAGTGGTTTGCCCGGACAGGCAGCTTTCTTT. Translation gives CASGLPGQAAFF.